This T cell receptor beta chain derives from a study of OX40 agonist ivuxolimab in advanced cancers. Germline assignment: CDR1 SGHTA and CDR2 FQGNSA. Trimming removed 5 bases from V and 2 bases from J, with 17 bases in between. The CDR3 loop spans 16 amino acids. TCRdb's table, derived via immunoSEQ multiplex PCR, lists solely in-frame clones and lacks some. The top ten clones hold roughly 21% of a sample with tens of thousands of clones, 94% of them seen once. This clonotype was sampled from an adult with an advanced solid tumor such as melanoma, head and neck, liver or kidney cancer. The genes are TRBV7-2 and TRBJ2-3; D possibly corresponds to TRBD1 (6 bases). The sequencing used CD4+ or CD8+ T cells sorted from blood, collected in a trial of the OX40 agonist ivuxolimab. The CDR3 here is CASSVEDSQDTDTQYF. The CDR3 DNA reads TGTGCCAGCAGCGTAGAGGACAGCCAAGACACAGATACGCAGTATTTT.